This T cell receptor (beta chain) was sequenced during a study of blood T cell repertoires in COVID-19. Study information: Samples representing acute and convalescent COVID-19 were sourced from the United States, Italy and Spain. Sources were T cells, B-cell-depleted T cells, or PBMCs; the material itself was cDNA or gDNA.

Per the original data handling: The authors estimated nucleated cell counts from reference gene primer amplification. Here immunoSEQ multiplex PCR was the method, and the copy in TCRdb shows in-frame clones only, minus some. V and J calls plus clone size are reproduced from that table; the DNA served to infer D and trimming. This table has 110,000 or so clones, roughly 79% appearing once. With 4 bases clipped from V and 1 base from J, the junction kept 8 bases outside the gene matches. Germline CDR1 is LNHDA and CDR2 is SQIVND (reference sequence). The CDR3 is 16 amino acids. The sequencing input was peripheral blood. The sequence was collected from a man at least 80 years old with acute or convalescent COVID-19. The J gene is TRBJ1-1, the V gene TRBV19; 8 bases are a match to TRBD1. CDR3 sequence reads: CASSNPRGLENTEAFF. The CDR3, as DNA: TGTGCCAGTAGTAACCCCAGGGGGCTCGAGAACACTGAAGCTTTCTTT.